This T cell receptor (beta chain) originates from a study of early T cells in non-severe SARS-CoV-2 infection. Across the study: The sequenced material was bulk RNA from unsorted whole blood, and its chains were unpaired. The study, taken as a whole, reports: Matching with VDJdb favored anti-spike CD8 responses (missing private and CD4 specificities).

As concerns this clonotype: What it recognizes is unknown.

Researchers tagged individual cDNA molecules with unique molecular identifiers. Using its own MiXCR run on the 5' RACE reads, TCRdb lists one record per CDR3 protein. Counted here are roughly 45,000 distinct CDR3 sequences, under 14% occurring once; the ten biggest clones make up 20% to 25%. The V gene end was trimmed by 1 base and the J gene end by 1 base; junction bases not matched to a gene: 11. The length of the CDR3 is 18 residues. Germline CDR1 is SGHVT and CDR2 is SQSDAQ. The clonotype originates from an adult who was a healthcare worker with PCR-confirmed SARS-CoV-2 infection or an uninfected control (not recorded which). The genes are TRBV7-4 and TRBJ2-7, with TRBD2 identical over 9 bases. The sample consisted of whole blood. The CDR3 region is CASSLVRLAGLLSYEQYF. CDR3 in DNA: TGTGCCAGCAGCTTAGTTCGGCTAGCGGGACTATTATCCTACGAGCAGTACTTC. The whole variable domain, remainder taken from reference TRBV7-4 and TRBJ2-7, is GAGVSQSPRYKVAKRGRDVALRCDSISGHVTLYWYRQTLGQGSEVLTYSQSDAQRDKSGRPSGRFSAERPERSVSTLKIQRTEQGDSAVYLCASSLVRLAGLLSYEQYFGPGTRLTVT.